This T cell receptor (beta chain) was identified during a study of naive and memory T cell subsets. Study-level points and caveats: In CD4 and CD8 cells, diversity dropped from naive through EMRA.

The beta constant-region primer was an equimolar mix of two oligonucleotides covering TRBC1 and TRBC2. A 12-nucleotide UMI and the SP2 primer were added to the cDNA 3' end by oligonucleotide ligation. Via MiXCR, TCRdb re-called the UMI-ligation and nested PCR reads, giving one row per CDR3 protein. Among 150,000 or so distinct CDR3 sequences listed, more than 15% were seen once. Trimming at V came to 2 bases and at J to 5 bases, leaving 5 bases not matched to a gene. In germline, CDR1 is MGHDK, CDR2 SYGVNS. This CDR3 comprises 14 residues. This clonotype was counted only a few times. The target antigen is unknown.

Sequencing used naive CD4+ T cells from blood. The rearrangement uses TRBV25-1 and TRBJ2-7; 8 nucleotides align to TRBD1. This clonotype was obtained from a human donor in good health. In DNA, the CDR3 is TGTGCCAGCAGTGAACGGGACAGGAGAGACGAGCAGTACTTC. Translating it yields CASSERDRRDEQYF.